These 16 T cell receptor beta chains share one sample of origin, sequenced in a study of blood T cell repertoires in COVID-19. Repertoires were generated with immunoSEQ multiplex PCR, while TCRdb's copy carries only in-frame clones and drops some. The data hold about 180,000 clones, with 80% to 90% observed a single time. The sequenced material came from peripheral blood. The receptors were gathered from a man between 60 and 75 years old with acute or convalescent COVID-19.

The J gene is TRBJ1-4, the V gene TRBV7-9, with no clear D. Germline CDR1 and CDR2: SEHNR and FQNEAQ (reference sequence). V was trimmed by 3 bases and J by 0 bases, leaving 8 bases between them. The CDR3 consists of 15 residues. The CDR3 DNA reads TGTGCCAGCAGCTTCGGAGGAACAACTAATGAAAAACTGTTTTTT. Translating it yields CASSFGGTTNEKLFF. Complete variable domain (other parts from reference TRBV7-9 and TRBJ1-4): DTGVSQNPRHKITKRGQNVTFRCDPISEHNRLYWYRQTLGQGPEFLTYFQNEAQLEKSRLLSDRFSAERPKGSFSTLEIQRTEQGDSAMYLCASSFGGTTNEKLFFGSGTQLSVL.

The chain uses TRBV5-1 and TRBJ2-1; possibly TRBD1 for D (5 bases). The germline CDR1 and CDR2 sequences are SGHRS and YFSETQ. Trimming cost V 8 bases and J 6 bases, with 15 bases left between them. The CDR3 spans 13 residues. The CDR3 DNA is TGCGCCAGTAGTGGTCCAGGGTTCAATGAGCAGTTCTTC. It encodes CASSGPGFNEQFF.

The rearrangement joins TRBV3-1 (or the pseudogene TRBV3-2) to TRBJ2-2; 7 positions agree with TRBD2. The trim removed 0 bases at V and 4 bases at J, leaving 8 bases unmatched. Germline CDR1 reads LGHDT; CDR2 reads YNNKEL (reference sequence). The CDR3 has 17 amino acids. The DNA for the CDR3 is TGTGCCAGCAGCCAAGATAGGCGTCTAGCGGTCACCGGGGAGCTGTTTTTT. It translates to CASSQDRRLAVTGELFF.

The chain joins TRBV7-3 to TRBJ2-7; 11 nucleotides match TRBD2. Germline values: CDR1 SGHTA, CDR2 FQGTGA. V lost 5 bases to trimming and J lost 1 base; unmatched junction nucleotides: 19. This CDR3 region has 20 residues. In DNA, the CDR3 is TGTGCCAGCAGCCCCCGTGGCGGAGTAGCGGGAGGGGGGGCGTCCTACGAGCAGTACTTC. Protein product: CASSPRGGVAGGGASYEQYF.

The V call is TRBV19, the J call TRBJ2-2; a weak D match, TRBD1 (5 bases). V lost 8 bases and J lost 1, with 17 bases in between. The CDR3 loop spans 16 amino acids. CDR1 and CDR2 (germline): LNHDA, SQIVND (reference sequence). The CDR3 loop is CASRSPRQGNTGELFF. In nucleotides, the CDR3 is TGTGCCAGTCGCTCCCCTCGGCAGGGGAACACCGGGGAGCTGTTTTTT.

The chain is built from TRBV27 and TRBJ2-2, with 12 bases lining up with TRBD2. V gave up 8 bases and J gave up 4 bases; unmatched junction bases: 8. Germline assignment: CDR1 MNHEY and CDR2 SMNVEV (reference sequence). CDR3 length: 16 residues. This CDR3 is CASVQLAGGPTGELFF. The CDR3 DNA follows: TGTGCCAGCGTTCAACTAGCGGGAGGACCCACCGGGGAGCTGTTTTTT.

This chain connects TRBV10-3 to TRBJ1-1; D may be TRBD1 (5 bases). The CDR3 extends over 13 amino acids. Germline-derived CDR1 and CDR2 are ENHRY and SYGVKD. V lost 11 bases and J lost 0, with 13 bases in between. DNA of the CDR3: TGTGCCCTCCGTCAGGGCCTGAACACTGAAGCTTTCTTT. Its translation: CALRQGLNTEAFF.

Written as DNA, the CDR3 is TGTGCCAGCAGCGTAGGGACGGGGGGGATCCAGTACGAGCAGTACTTC. This translates into CASSVGTGGIQYEQYF. V usage is TRBV9 and J usage is TRBJ2-7; 8 nucleotides align to TRBD2. The V gene's germline CDR1 is SGDLS and CDR2 YYNGEE. The CDR3 loop spans 16 amino acids. Losses at the gene ends were 0 bases for V and 4 bases for J; bases not matched to a gene: 9.

Points on this clone: This same CDR3 is encoded by further DNA sequences in the sample. CDR3 nucleotides: TGTGCCAGTAGGAGGACAGGGGGCTCCTACGAGCAGTACTTC. This codes for CASRRTGGSYEQYF. The V and J genes are TRBV19 and TRBJ2-7; 10 nucleotides align to TRBD1. The junction had 2 bases not matched to a gene; V was cut back by 6 bases and J by 0 bases. This CDR3 region has 14 residues. In germline, CDR1 is LNHDA, CDR2 SQIVND (reference sequence).

V and J are TRBV30 and TRBJ1-5, with D unresolved. The CDR3 has 14 amino acids. Germline V lookup: CDR1 GTSNPN, CDR2 SVGIG (reference sequence). Trimming stripped 0 bases from V and 1 base from J, with 7 bases between. CDR3 region: CAWSVTQSNQPQHF. The CDR3 DNA sequence: TGTGCCTGGAGTGTCACACAGAGCAATCAGCCCCAGCATTTT.

V and J are TRBV27 and TRBJ1-5; the D is unclear. The CDR3 consists of 14 residues. V was trimmed by 2 bases and J by 0 bases, leaving 5 bases between them. Per the germline V gene, CDR1 is MNHEY and CDR2 is SMNVEV (reference sequence). The CDR3 DNA follows: TGTGCCAGCAGTTTACAGAATAGCAATCAGCCCCAGCATTTT. Its translation: CASSLQNSNQPQHF.

V usage is TRBV6-5 and J usage is TRBJ2-7; 9 bases are a match to TRBD2. Germline V gives CDR1 MNHEY, CDR2 SVGAGI. The CDR3 totals 15 residues. V lost 6 bases to trimming and J lost 4 bases; unmatched junction nucleotides: 10. The CDR3 spells CASSPAGGRAYEQYF. CDR3 nucleotides: TGTGCCAGCAGCCCAGCAGGCGGGAGGGCTTACGAGCAGTACTTC.

The chain employs TRBV11-2 and TRBJ2-1; TRBD2 might be the D (5 bases). Germline V gene sequence: CDR1 SGHAT, CDR2 FQNNGV. The CDR3 sequence is 16 residues long. The ends were cut back, 4 bases at V and 5 bases at J, with 18 bases in the middle. The CDR3 nucleotides are TGTGCCAGCAGCTGGGCAGGAGGTCCAAACCACAATGAGCAGTTCTTC. As protein: CASSWAGGPNHNEQFF.

The CDR3 is CASSEVAGGDTQYF. The CDR3 nucleotides are TGTGCCAGCAGTGAAGTGGCAGGGGGGGATACGCAGTATTTT. The chain uses TRBV6-1 and TRBJ2-3; the D gene is possibly TRBD1 (7 bases). The germline V gene encodes CDR1 MNHNS and CDR2 SASEGT. V was clipped by 1 base and J by 6 bases, with 11 bases between them. The CDR3 covers 14 residues.

This chain uses TRBV3-1 (or the pseudogene TRBV3-2) with TRBJ2-6, with 12 bases that match TRBD1. J gave up 4 bases and V 4 bases, and 8 bases lay outside the gene matches. Germline V lookup: CDR1 LGHDT, CDR2 YNNKEL (reference sequence). The CDR3 loop spans 18 amino acids. The CDR3 here is CASSPAGQGALGANVLTF. CDR3 coding DNA: TGTGCCAGCAGCCCCGCGGGACAGGGGGCTTTGGGGGCCAACGTCCTGACTTTC.

The chain is built from TRBV6-6 and TRBJ1-1, with TRBD1 as a possible D gene (5 bases). The CDR3 has 13 amino acids. The V gene lost 4 bases and the J gene lost 7 bases, with 13 bases spanning the gap. CDR1 and CDR2 from the germline V gene are MNHNY and SVGAGI (reference sequence). CDR3 DNA: TGTGCCAGCAGTTCCGGGGAGGGGCGTGAAGCTTTCTTT. It specifies CASSSGEGREAFF.